This TCR beta chain was sequenced in a study of blood T cell repertoires in COVID-19. Assay used: immunoSEQ multiplex PCR; TCRdb lists only in-frame clones, some missing. The table shows 60,000 to 65,000 clones, with around 79% occurring only once. A single count supports this clone. CDR3 length: 15 residues. CDR1 is ENHRY and CDR2 is SYGVKD in the germline V gene. V shed 6 bases, J shed 2 bases, and the junction held 7 bases outside the gene matches. Sequences were obtained from peripheral blood. The receptor was derived from a human donor in a cohort sampled during active COVID-19. V and J are TRBV10-3 and TRBJ2-5; 9 bases are shared with TRBD2. The CDR3 here is CAISPSGGLQETQYF. The CDR3 DNA follows: TGTGCCATCAGCCCCAGCGGGGGGCTTCAAGAGACCCAGTACTTC.